Sequencing of this TCR beta chain was carried out in a study of blood T cell repertoires in COVID-19. In the study overall: Nucleic acid was either cDNA or gDNA, and it came from T cells, B-cell-depleted T cells, or PBMCs.

Produced via immunoSEQ multiplex PCR; TCRdb's table is partial and in-frame only. The table lists 60,000 to 85,000 clones, around 88% of them singletons. V was clipped by 2 bases and J by 3 bases, with 6 bases between them. CDR1 and CDR2 from the germline V gene are SNHLY and FYNNEI. The CDR3 has 13 residues. V usage is TRBV2 and J usage is TRBJ2-3; D is unclear. The clonotype was recovered from a human donor in a cohort sampled during active COVID-19. Specimen: peripheral blood. As DNA, the CDR3 is TGTGCCAGCAGTGAACAACGGACAGATACGCAGTATTTT. Translating it yields CASSEQRTDTQYF.